This passage covers 25 T cell receptor beta chains from one sample sequenced in a study of early T cells in non-severe SARS-CoV-2 infection. Each CDR3 protein gets one entry after TCRdb re-called the 5' RACE reads with MiXCR. The data show 50,000 to 65,000 distinct CDR3 sequences, about 9.8% seen once. The sequencing sample was made of whole blood. These receptors came from an adult who was a healthcare worker with PCR-confirmed SARS-CoV-2 infection or an uninfected control (not recorded which).

The chain links TRBV28 to TRBJ2-3, with 7 positions matching TRBD1. The CDR3 is 16 residues long. Germline CDR1 is MDHEN and CDR2 is SYDVKM. Unmatched junction bases numbered 7, after V lost 0 bases and J lost 4 bases. The CDR3 nucleotides are TGTGCCAGCAGTTTATGGGAACAGGGGTGGTCAGATACGCAGTATTTT. As protein: CASSLWEQGWSDTQYF.

At least ten counts were recorded for this clonotype. CDR3 DNA sequence: TGTGCCAGCAGCGCCGACGGCAACACTGAAGCTTTCTTT. Protein sequence: CASSADGNTEAFF. V gene TRBV16 combines with J gene TRBJ1-1; unclear D gene. The CDR3 extends over 13 amino acids. Trimming removed 5 bases at V and 2 bases at J, with 9 bases between. Germline V gene sequence: CDR1 KGHSY, CDR2 FQNENV.

This clonotype was detected only a few times. The rearrangement links TRBV28 to TRBJ2-1; 8 bases are a match to TRBD2. CDR1 and CDR2 from the germline V gene are MDHEN and SYDVKM. This CDR3 contains 17 residues. With V trimmed by 6 bases and J by 2 bases, 12 bases remained unmatched. In DNA form, the CDR3 reads TGTGCCAGCAGCTCATCAATTAGCGGGACAACCTACAATGAGCAGTTCTTC. Translation: CASSSSISGTTYNEQFF.

This clonotype was found a few times. The chain carries TRBV28 and TRBJ1-5, with D possibly matching TRBD1 (5 bases). CDR1 is MDHEN and CDR2 is SYDVKM in the germline V gene. V was shortened by 1 base and J by 1 base, with 11 bases between the two germline ends. The CDR3 sequence is 16 residues long. As DNA, the CDR3 is TGTGCCAGCAGTTTATTCGGGGGGTTGAGCAATCAGCCCCAGCATTTT. This sequence encodes CASSLFGGLSNQPQHF.

The gene calls are TRBV20-1 and TRBJ2-2, with a weak D call TRBD2 (6 bases). In germline, CDR1 is DFQATT, CDR2 SNEGSKA (reference sequence). V lost 2 bases to trimming and J lost 7 bases, with 8 bases between them. CDR3 length: 12 amino acids. CDR3 region: CSARSGLGELFF. The CDR3 DNA reads TGCAGTGCTAGATCGGGACTCGGGGAGCTGTTTTTT.

This clonotype has a count of ten or more. The V and J genes are TRBV4-1 and TRBJ2-2; no firm D call. V lost 1 base, J lost 0 bases, and 12 bases lay in between. The CDR3 spans 17 residues. The germline V gene encodes CDR1 MGHRA and CDR2 YSYEKL. The CDR3: CASSQGLGSSNTGELFF. Here the CDR3 DNA reads TGCGCCAGCAGCCAAGGACTCGGATCTTCGAACACCGGGGAGCTGTTTTTT.

A single count supports this clonotype. The genes are TRBV28 and TRBJ2-3; 8 bases align to TRBD2. This CDR3 spans 15 amino acids. CDR1 is MDHEN and CDR2 is SYDVKM in the germline V gene. V lost 1 base to trimming and J lost 2 bases; unmatched junction nucleotides: 2. The CDR3 sequence: CASSLYGRATDTQYF. CDR3 nucleotides: TGTGCCAGCAGTTTATACGGGAGGGCCACAGATACGCAGTATTTT.

This clonotype was recorded many times. The chain recombines TRBV18 with TRBJ2-5; no clear D gene. The germline V and J ends were trimmed by 3 bases and 4 bases, with 9 bases remaining between them. The CDR3 extends over 13 amino acids. Germline-derived CDR1 and CDR2 are KGHSH and LQKENI. Here the CDR3 DNA reads TGTGCCAGCTCACCGGCCAGTCTAGAGACCCAGTACTTC. It encodes CASSPASLETQYF.

This clonotype was seen at least ten times. In DNA form, the CDR3 reads TGTGCCAGCAGCCCCGGGACAGATCACAATGAGCAGTTCTTC. It codes for CASSPGTDHNEQFF. The V call is TRBV7-2, the J call TRBJ2-1; 7 bases match TRBD1. The V gene end was trimmed by 5 bases and the J gene end by 5 bases; junction bases not matched to a gene: 6. Germline values: CDR1 SGHTA, CDR2 FQGNSA. There are 14 residues in the CDR3.

V gene TRBV28 combines with J gene TRBJ1-4, with 7 bases that match TRBD1. The germline V gene has CDR1 MDHEN and CDR2 SYDVKM. After removal of 5 bases from V and 8 bases from J, the junction contained 11 bases not matched to a gene. CDR3 length: 15 amino acids. CDR3 residues: CASSGAGTAPEKLFF. Here the CDR3 DNA reads TGTGCCAGCAGTGGGGCCGGGACAGCCCCCGAAAAACTGTTTTTT. The whole variable domain, remainder taken from reference TRBV28 and TRBJ1-4, is DVKVTQSSRYLVKRTGEKVFLECVQDMDHENMFWYRQDPGLGLRLIYFSYDVKMKEKGDIPEGYSVSREKKERFSLILESASTNQTSMYLCASSGAGTAPEKLFFGSGTQLSVL.

The sample holds a few counts of this clonotype. V is TRBV29-1 and J is TRBJ1-1; maybe TRBD1 (6 bases). Trimming stripped 4 bases from V and 1 base from J, with 13 bases between. From germline, CDR1 is SQVTM and CDR2 ANQGSEA. The CDR3 contains 14 residues. CDR3 region: CSVVGDMGNTEAFF. Written as DNA, the CDR3 is TGCAGCGTTGTAGGGGACATGGGGAACACTGAAGCTTTCTTT. Looking up the rest from reference TRBV29-1 and TRBJ1-1 gives the full variable domain: SAVISQKPSRDICQRGTSLTIQCQVDSQVTMMFWYRQQPGQSLTLIATANQGSEATYESGFVIDKFPISRPNLTFSTLTVSNMSPEDSSIYLCSVVGDMGNTEAFFGQGTRLTVV.

There are many counts of this clonotype. Written as DNA, the CDR3 is TGCAGCGCCGCCCAATTTTCATCCTACAATGAGCAGTTCTTC. Residues: CSAAQFSSYNEQFF. The chain links TRBV29-1 to TRBJ2-1; unclear D gene. The V end was cut by 7 bases, the J end by 1 base, with 14 bases between. The germline CDR1 and CDR2 sequences are SQVTM and ANQGSEA. The CDR3 is made up of 14 amino acids.

A few counts support this clonotype. V is TRBV11-2 and J is TRBJ2-1, with TRBD2 matching 7 bases. Per germline, CDR1 SGHAT and CDR2 FQNNGV. This CDR3 region has 15 residues. Trimming took 7 bases from V and 5 from J; bases not matched to a gene: 11. DNA for the CDR3: TGTGCCAGCACTCCGGGCGGGAGCGTCGACAATGAGCAGTTCTTC. Its protein product is CASTPGGSVDNEQFF.

V and J are TRBV9 and TRBJ1-6; D remains ambiguous. The germline CDR1 and CDR2 sequences are SGDLS and YYNGEE. The CDR3 is 13 amino acids. The V gene lost 4 bases and the J gene lost 6 bases, with 8 bases spanning the gap. The CDR3 is CASSSLGNSPLHF. CDR3 in DNA: TGTGCCAGCAGCTCCCTGGGTAATTCACCCCTCCACTTT.

This clonotype was recorded many times. The CDR3 bases are TGCAGTGCTATTAGACTAGCGGGAGATACCGGGGAGCTGTTTTTT. Translating it yields CSAIRLAGDTGELFF. The chain links TRBV20-1 to TRBJ2-2; 12 bases match TRBD2. In germline, CDR1 is DFQATT, CDR2 SNEGSKA (reference sequence). V lost 4 bases to trimming and J lost 5 bases; unmatched junction nucleotides: 5. CDR3 size: 15 residues.

In nucleotides, the CDR3 is TGTGCCAGCGGGGACGGTAGCTCCTATAATTCACCCCTCCACTTT. It yields the protein CASGDGSSYNSPLHF. The chain employs TRBV7-9 and TRBJ1-6; D may be TRBD1 (5 bases). The germline gives CDR1 SEHNR, CDR2 FQNEAQ (reference sequence). The CDR3 length is 15 residues. V lost 8 bases to trimming and J lost 0 bases, with 11 bases between them.

Many counts were recorded for this clonotype. V gene TRBV7-8 combines with J gene TRBJ2-5; D possibly matches TRBD1 or TRBD2 (5 bases each). The V end lost 5 bases, the J end lost 1 base, and 14 bases lay between the germline ends. The CDR3 totals 15 residues. Looked up from germline, CDR1 is SGHVS and CDR2 is FQNEAQ. The CDR3 here is CASSPVVGPQETQYF. CDR3 nucleotide sequence: TGTGCCAGCAGCCCGGTGGTGGGACCCCAAGAGACCCAGTACTTC.

V and J are TRBV7-2 and TRBJ2-5, with 10 bases aligning to TRBD1. V lost 6 bases, J lost 4 bases, and 17 bases stayed unmatched. Germline-derived CDR1 and CDR2 are SGHTA and FQGNSA. There are 18 residues in the CDR3. The CDR3 region has the DNA TGTGCCAGCAGTCGAAAGTTGCCCGGACAGGGGGGCGGAGAGACCCAGTACTTC. Translated: CASSRKLPGQGGGETQYF.

The chain recombines TRBV7-9 with TRBJ1-2, with D possibly being TRBD1 (6 bases). Germline CDR1 is SEHNR and CDR2 is FQNEAQ (reference sequence). Deletions cut 4 bases from V and 6 bases from J, with 9 bases between. This CDR3 comprises 12 residues. The chain's CDR3 is CASSSQGDGYTF. The DNA for the CDR3 is TGTGCCAGCAGCTCACAGGGCGATGGCTACACCTTC. Complete variable domain (other parts from reference TRBV7-9 and TRBJ1-2): DTGVSQNPRHKITKRGQNVTFRCDPISEHNRLYWYRQTLGQGPEFLTYFQNEAQLEKSRLLSDRFSAERPKGSFSTLEIQRTEQGDSAMYLCASSSQGDGYTFGSGTRLTVV.

V and J are TRBV12-3 or TRBV12-4 and TRBJ2-1; 9 positions match TRBD2. V shed 8 bases and J 4 bases; nucleotides not matched to a gene: 12. The CDR3 length is 16 residues. CDR3 loop: CASLPHRTSEYNEQFF. For the CDR3, the DNA is TGTGCCAGCTTGCCCCACCGGACTAGCGAATACAATGAGCAGTTCTTC.

Many counts were recorded for this clonotype. The genes are TRBV11-2 and TRBJ1-1, with 7 bases fitting TRBD1. V trimming: 5 bases; J trimming: 4 bases; junction bases outside the gene matches: 7. The CDR3 runs 14 residues. CDR1 and CDR2 (germline): SGHAT, FQNNGV. CDR3 DNA sequence: TGTGCCAGCAGCCACAGGGGAACCGGCACTGAAGCTTTCTTT. Residues: CASSHRGTGTEAFF.

A remark on this clonotype: Being one base from a much bigger clone, this may be a read error. This rearrangement joins TRBV19 to TRBJ2-1, with D perhaps matching TRBD2 (6 bases). The germline V gene has CDR1 LNHDA and CDR2 SQIVND (reference sequence). V lost 5 bases and J 4 bases, leaving 18 bases between the germline ends. This CDR3 region has 16 residues. Here the CDR3 reads CASSAPRSGPYNEQFF. The CDR3 DNA sequence: TGTGCCAGTAGTGCGCCGCGTAGCGGACCATACAATGAGCAGTTCTTC.

The chain combines TRBV29-1 with TRBJ2-5; 8 bases agree with TRBD2. The CDR3 has 15 amino acids. The germline V gene encodes CDR1 SQVTM and CDR2 ANQGSEA. The junction had 14 bases not matched to a gene; V was cut back by 6 bases and J by 5 bases. The CDR3 reads CSVQPSGSGSETQYF. CDR3 in DNA: TGCAGCGTCCAACCGAGCGGGAGCGGGTCGGAGACCCAGTACTTC.

This chain links TRBV9 with TRBJ2-5; TRBD1 might be the D (6 bases). Trimming stripped 4 bases from V and 5 bases from J, with 27 bases between. The CDR3 length is 18 residues. Germline loops: CDR1 SGDLS, CDR2 YYNGEE. CDR3 region: CASSSGVSGDINRETQYF. CDR3 in DNA: TGTGCCAGCAGCTCAGGGGTTTCAGGGGATATCAACCGGGAGACCCAGTACTTC.

This chain connects TRBV5-1 to TRBJ1-4; TRBD1 might be the D (6 bases). Trimming shortened V by 0 bases and J by 3 bases, and 6 bases separated the two germline ends. This CDR3 spans 14 amino acids. Germline CDR1 and CDR2: SGHRS and YFSETQ. CDR3 bases: TGCGCCAGCAGCTTGGGGACAGCTAATGAAAAACTGTTTTTT. Its protein product is CASSLGTANEKLFF.